These 9 T cell receptor beta chains were sequenced from one sample in a study of blood T cell repertoires in COVID-19. The repertoire was sequenced with immunoSEQ multiplex PCR; TCRdb's copy has only in-frame clones and lacks some. Of 150,000 to 250,000 clones listed, 90% to 95% are singletons. The material sequenced was peripheral blood. The source of these receptors is a man between 25 and 39 years old with COVID-19, enrolled during active disease.

The gene calls are TRBV14 and TRBJ1-2; 8 bases line up with TRBD1. The CDR3 runs 12 residues. V gave up 1 base and J gave up 8 bases; unmatched junction bases: 0. CDR1 and CDR2 (germline): SGHDN, FVKESK. The CDR3 nucleotides read TGTGCCAGCAGCCAAGGGACAGGGGGCTACACCTTC. It is translated as CASSQGTGGYTF.

The V gene is TRBV3-1 (or the pseudogene TRBV3-2), the J gene TRBJ2-6, with 8 bases that match TRBD2. Germline trimming cut 1 base from V and 10 bases from J; bases unmatched to any gene: 9. The CDR3 sequence is 16 residues long. Germline V lookup: CDR1 LGHDT, CDR2 YNNKEL (reference sequence). CDR3: CASSQVIAGGLNVLTF. The CDR3 region has the DNA TGTGCCAGCAGCCAAGTTATTGCGGGGGGCCTAAACGTCCTGACTTTC.

The genes are TRBV5-1 and TRBJ1-5, with 7 bases fitting TRBD1. Trimming cost V 0 bases and J 7 bases; bases outside gene matches: 4. CDR3 length: 14 amino acids. The germline CDR1 and CDR2 sequences are SGHRS and YFSETQ. CDR3 sequence (DNA): TGCGCCAGCAGCTTGGGACAGGGCCTCCAGCCCCAGCATTTT. This translates into CASSLGQGLQPQHF.

The chain has TRBV30 and TRBJ1-1; 7 bases line up with TRBD1. J lost 5 bases, V lost 4 bases, and 7 bases had no gene match. The CDR3 is made up of 13 amino acids. Germline CDR1 is GTSNPN and CDR2 is SVGIG (reference sequence). The CDR3 reads CAWNADRATEAFF. The CDR3 nucleotides read TGTGCCTGGAACGCAGACAGGGCAACTGAAGCTTTCTTT.

J is TRBJ1-5 and V is TRBV2; D is unclear. In germline, CDR1 is SNHLY, CDR2 FYNNEI. The CDR3 is 15 residues long. Between the trimmed V and J ends, which lost 5 bases and 2 bases, there was a span of 13 bases. The CDR3 loop is CASSLEYSGNQPQHF. Written as DNA, the CDR3 is TGTGCCAGCAGTCTGGAGTACTCGGGCAATCAGCCCCAGCATTTT.

The rearrangement joins TRBV5-5 to TRBJ2-1, with TRBD1 matching over 7 bases. Germline-derived CDR1 and CDR2 are SGHKS and YYEKEE (reference sequence). Trimming removed 4 bases from V and 9 bases from J; junction bases left unmatched: 4. The CDR3 loop spans 12 amino acids. CDR3 DNA: TGTGCCAGCAGCCGGGACAGTGGTGAGCAGTTCTTC. Amino acid sequence: CASSRDSGEQFF.

The rearrangement joins TRBV7-9 to TRBJ1-6, with D possibly TRBD1 on 5 matching bases. The CDR3 loop spans 15 amino acids. Trimming took off 2 bases at V and 5 bases at J, with 10 bases between the two ends. CDR1 and CDR2 from the germline V gene are SEHNR and FQNEAQ (reference sequence). CDR3 residues: CASSLLGRDNSPLHF. The DNA for the CDR3 is TGTGCCAGCAGCTTACTGGGCAGGGATAATTCACCCCTCCACTTT.

This chain uses TRBV5-4 with TRBJ1-6; D remains ambiguous. Germline V gene lookup returns CDR1 SGHNT and CDR2 YYREEE (reference sequence). V was pared by 0 bases and J by 6 bases, with 16 bases between. The CDR3 runs 17 residues. CDR3 residues: CASSLERYEGLNSPLHF. Here the CDR3 DNA reads TGTGCCAGCAGCTTGGAGAGGTACGAGGGCCTTAATTCACCCCTCCACTTT. Using reference TRBV5-4 and TRBJ1-6 for the parts outside the CDR3, the full variable domain is ETGVTQSPTHLIKTRGQQVTLRCSSQSGHNTVSWYQQALGQGPQFIFQYYREEENGRGNFPPRFSGLQFPNYSSELNVNALELDDSALYLCASSLERYEGLNSPLHFGNGTRLTVT.

The J gene is TRBJ1-2, the V gene TRBV5-4; 10 nucleotides agree with TRBD1. J lost 7 bases, V lost 4 bases, and 16 bases had no gene match. This CDR3 contains 17 residues. The germline V gene has CDR1 SGHNT and CDR2 YYREEE (reference sequence). Written as DNA, the CDR3 is TGTGCCAGCAGCACCGGGACAGGGGAAATTGTAATGCGTGGCTACACCTTC. Translation: CASSTGTGEIVMRGYTF. The whole variable domain, remainder taken from reference TRBV5-4 and TRBJ1-2, is ETGVTQSPTHLIKTRGQQVTLRCSSQSGHNTVSWYQQALGQGPQFIFQYYREEENGRGNFPPRFSGLQFPNYSSELNVNALELDDSALYLCASSTGTGEIVMRGYTFGSGTRLTVV.